A single sample is the source of the 20 T cell receptor beta chains below, sequenced in a study of blood T cell repertoires in COVID-19. The method was immunoSEQ multiplex PCR; TCRdb's version includes in-frame clones alone and lacks a portion of them. The data show 110,000 or so clones, approximately 91% seen once. The sequencing sample was made of peripheral blood. The receptor source for this set is a woman between 65 and 79 years old who had recovered from COVID-19.

The chain has TRBV7-3 and TRBJ2-7, with TRBD2 matching over 7 bases. CDR1 SGHTA and CDR2 FQGTGA come from the germline V gene. V was clipped by 5 bases and J by 3 bases; unmatched bases: 10. This CDR3 region has 15 residues. CDR3 DNA: TGTGCCAGCAGCGACACCCGGGAGGATGGCTACGAGCAGTACTTC. Amino acids: CASSDTREDGYEQYF.

The CDR3 bases are TGTGCCAGCAGCCAGGGGGCTGGTTATGGCTACACCTTC. Translation: CASSQGAGYGYTF. The V gene is TRBV7-2, the J gene TRBJ1-2, with 8 nucleotides matching TRBD1. CDR3 length equals 13 residues. Trimming took 5 bases from V and 5 from J; bases not matched to a gene: 4. Looked up from germline, CDR1 is SGHTA and CDR2 is FQGNSA.

The V and J genes are TRBV5-6 and TRBJ1-5; D possibly corresponds to TRBD1 (5 bases). V was trimmed by 0 bases and J by 9 bases, leaving 7 bases between them. CDR3 size: 12 residues. Germline CDR1 SGHDT, CDR2 YYEEEE. The CDR3 reads CASSLAQGPQHF. CDR3 DNA: TGTGCCAGCAGCTTGGCCCAGGGGCCCCAGCATTTT.

The chain combines TRBV4-1 with TRBJ2-3, with D perhaps matching TRBD1 (6 bases). The CDR3 loop spans 17 amino acids. Trimming took 1 base from V and 2 from J, leaving 16 bases between them. Germline assignment: CDR1 MGHRA and CDR2 YSYEKL. The CDR3: CASSQGEREGDTDTQYF. CDR3 nucleotide sequence: TGCGCCAGCAGCCAAGGGGAGAGAGAGGGGGACACAGATACGCAGTATTTT.

The chain has TRBV24-1 and TRBJ2-5; D gene uncertain. The CDR3 is 13 residues long. Germline V gene sequence: CDR1 KGHDR, CDR2 SFDVKD. The V end was cut by 4 bases, the J end by 3 bases, with 8 bases between. The DNA for the CDR3 is TGTGCCACCAGTGACCTCTTAAAAGAGACCCAGTACTTC. Translating gives CATSDLLKETQYF.

The chain joins TRBV5-6 to TRBJ2-1; no firm D call. V lost 4 bases to trimming and J lost 4 bases, with 6 bases between them. The CDR3 length is 12 residues. CDR1 and CDR2 from the germline V gene are SGHDT and YYEEEE. CDR3 region: CASSPFYNEQFF. In DNA, the CDR3 is TGTGCCAGCAGCCCCTTTTACAATGAGCAGTTCTTC.

The rearrangement uses TRBV28 and TRBJ1-2; weak D call: TRBD1 (6 bases). With 8 bases removed from V and 5 bases from J, the gap between germline ends came to 9 bases. Germline V gene lookup returns CDR1 MDHEN and CDR2 SYDVKM. This CDR3 has 11 residues. The chain's CDR3 is CASGRGYGYTF. The CDR3 DNA follows: TGTGCCAGCGGCAGGGGTTATGGCTACACCTTC.

The chain is built from TRBV6-2 or TRBV6-3 and TRBJ1-2; 10 bases match TRBD1. The germline gives CDR1 MNHEY, CDR2 SVGEGT. The CDR3 is made up of 16 amino acids. Trimming cost V 2 bases and J 5 bases; bases outside gene matches: 8. The CDR3 bases are TGTGCCAGCAGTTACCCAGGACAGGGGGACATTTATGGCTACACCTTC. It specifies CASSYPGQGDIYGYTF.

This rearrangement joins TRBV5-6 to TRBJ1-5, with 11 nucleotides matching TRBD1. Per germline, CDR1 SGHDT and CDR2 YYEEEE. CDR3 length: 17 residues. The J segment lost 6 bases and the V segment lost 3 bases, leaving 11 bases of the junction unmatched. The CDR3 here is CASSSTRDRGKFQPQHF. The CDR3 DNA reads TGTGCCAGCAGCTCCACCCGGGACAGGGGGAAGTTTCAGCCCCAGCATTTT.

V and J are TRBV19 and TRBJ1-1, with TRBD1 identical over 7 bases. The germline V gene has CDR1 LNHDA and CDR2 SQIVND (reference sequence). The CDR3 runs 16 residues. The J segment lost 0 bases and the V segment lost 6 bases, leaving 10 bases of the junction unmatched. CDR3 residues: CASRGGSGTVNTEAFF. The CDR3, as DNA: TGTGCCAGTAGGGGAGGTTCCGGGACAGTGAACACTGAAGCTTTCTTT. The full variable domain, its missing parts supplied by reference TRBV19 and TRBJ1-1, is DGGITQSPKYLFRKEGQNVTLSCEQNLNHDAMYWYRQDPGQGLRLIYYSQIVNDFQKGDIAEGYSVSREKKESFPLTVTSAQKNPTAFYLCASRGGSGTVNTEAFFGQGTRLTVV.

This clone was counted a single time. This chain joins TRBV5-6 and TRBJ2-7; 7 nucleotides agree with TRBD2. With 3 bases clipped from V and 4 bases from J, the junction kept 7 bases outside the gene matches. This CDR3 spans 14 amino acids. Germline V CDR1 and CDR2: SGHDT, YYEEEE. The CDR3 DNA is TGTGCCAGCAGCTCGGGGCGGGGGAGATACGAGCAGTACTTC. It specifies CASSSGRGRYEQYF.

The chain uses TRBV12-3 or TRBV12-4 and TRBJ2-5; 7 nucleotides agree with TRBD2. With 1 base clipped from V and 4 bases from J, the junction kept 0 bases outside the gene matches. The CDR3 totals 13 residues. DNA of the CDR3: TGTGCCAGCAGTTTAGGGGAGGGAGAGACCCAGTACTTC. It is translated as CASSLGEGETQYF.

This chain links TRBV6-6 with TRBJ1-3; no definite D call. Trimming removed 7 bases from V and 5 bases from J, with 18 bases in between. The CDR3 length is 15 residues. In germline, CDR1 is MNHNY, CDR2 SVGAGI (reference sequence). The CDR3 loop is CASTESRRERNTIYF. Here the CDR3 DNA reads TGTGCCAGCACCGAAAGCCGAAGGGAGCGAAACACCATATATTTT.

This chain joins TRBV30 and TRBJ1-5, with D possibly matching TRBD1 (6 bases). V was trimmed by 4 bases and J by 7 bases, leaving 14 bases between them. The CDR3 runs to 13 residues. Germline V lookup: CDR1 GTSNPN, CDR2 SVGIG (reference sequence). CDR3 sequence: CAWNRVSGQPQHF. In DNA form, the CDR3 reads TGTGCCTGGAACAGGGTATCTGGACAGCCCCAGCATTTT.

The chain is built from TRBV9 and TRBJ1-6, with D perhaps matching TRBD1 (6 bases). This CDR3 is 15 amino acids long. CDR1 is SGDLS and CDR2 is YYNGEE in the germline V gene. The V gene lost 4 bases and the J gene lost 3 bases, with 11 bases spanning the gap. The CDR3 DNA reads TGTGCCAGCAGCCCAGGGGACCTCTATAATTCACCCCTCCACTTT. Its translation: CASSPGDLYNSPLHF. The variable domain in full, with the rest retrieved from reference TRBV9 and TRBJ1-6, is DSGVTQTPKHLITATGQRVTLRCSPRSGDLSVYWYQQSLDQGLQFLIQYYNGEERAKGNILERFSAQQFPDLHSELNLSSLELGDSALYFCASSPGDLYNSPLHFGNGTRLTVT.

This clone was counted once. The rearrangement uses TRBV9 and TRBJ2-5; D remains ambiguous. The CDR3 consists of 12 residues. Germline loops: CDR1 SGDLS, CDR2 YYNGEE. V was shortened by 4 bases and J by 0 bases, with 4 bases between the two germline ends. As DNA, the CDR3 is TGTGCCAGCAGCCGGTACCAAGAGACCCAGTACTTC. Translated: CASSRYQETQYF. The entire variable domain, with the rest obtained from reference TRBV9 and TRBJ2-5, is as follows: DSGVTQTPKHLITATGQRVTLRCSPRSGDLSVYWYQQSLDQGLQFLIQYYNGEERAKGNILERFSAQQFPDLHSELNLSSLELGDSALYFCASSRYQETQYFGPGTRLLVL.

The chain has TRBV3-1 (or the pseudogene TRBV3-2) and TRBJ2-7, with a weak D call TRBD2 (5 bases). This CDR3 has 15 amino acids. Germline CDR1 reads LGHDT; CDR2 reads YNNKEL (reference sequence). Trimming stripped 1 base from V and 2 bases from J, with 12 bases between. The CDR3 sequence is CASSQGVMGAYEQYF. CDR3 DNA: TGTGCCAGCAGCCAAGGGGTAATGGGAGCCTACGAGCAGTACTTC.

The chain employs TRBV27 and TRBJ2-2, with 7 nucleotides matching TRBD1. Looked up from germline, CDR1 is MNHEY and CDR2 is SMNVEV (reference sequence). Trimming cost V 6 bases and J 6 bases; bases outside gene matches: 7. CDR3 size: 14 residues. Written as DNA, the CDR3 is TGTGCCAGCAGCACGACAGGGACCGCCGGGGAGCTGTTTTTT. Amino acid sequence: CASSTTGTAGELFF.

This clone was seen a single time. CDR3 nucleotide sequence: TGCAGTGCTAGTCCGGGAAGGTACTATGGCTACACCTTC. The encoded protein is CSASPGRYYGYTF. The chain recombines TRBV20-1 with TRBJ1-2; no reliable D call. Trimming took off 3 bases at V and 3 bases at J, with 11 bases between the two ends. Germline V lookup: CDR1 DFQATT, CDR2 SNEGSKA (reference sequence). The CDR3 extends over 13 amino acids.

This clone has a single count. The J gene is TRBJ2-7, the V gene TRBV7-2; no clear D gene. Germline values: CDR1 SGHTA, CDR2 FQGNSA. The CDR3 spans 14 residues. V lost 4 bases and J 0 bases, leaving 10 bases between the germline ends. As DNA, the CDR3 is TGTGCCAGCAGCTCGACGCGGTCCTCCTACGAGCAGTACTTC. Translation: CASSSTRSSYEQYF.